This T cell receptor beta chain was recorded in a study of shared clonotypes between healthy human individuals. CDR3 length equals 11 residues. Germline V gene sequence: CDR1 MDHEN, CDR2 SYDVKM. Trimming cost V 5 bases and J 1 base, with 2 bases left between them. About this clone: The antigen is undetermined. At the DNA level, this CDR3 is encoded by other sequences in the same sample as well.

General study findings and limits: Generation probability values for non-shared clonotypes were lower than those for clonotypes shared by all four donors. In this cohort, only blood was sampled, and tissue repertoires likely differ.

The method was immunoSEQ multiplex PCR; TCRdb's version includes in-frame clones alone and lacks a portion of them. The table shows about 2.4 million clones, with approximately 94% occurring only once. V is TRBV28 and J is TRBJ1-2; D is undetermined. This receptor was obtained from a young man in good health. Some clones in this sample may be carry-over from other donors' samples. Sequenced: naive CD4+ T cells from PBMCs. Regarding subset: CD45RA+ positively selected. CDR3 sequence: CASSLNYGYTF. The CDR3 DNA follows: TGTGCCAGCAGTCTTAACTATGGCTACACCTTC.